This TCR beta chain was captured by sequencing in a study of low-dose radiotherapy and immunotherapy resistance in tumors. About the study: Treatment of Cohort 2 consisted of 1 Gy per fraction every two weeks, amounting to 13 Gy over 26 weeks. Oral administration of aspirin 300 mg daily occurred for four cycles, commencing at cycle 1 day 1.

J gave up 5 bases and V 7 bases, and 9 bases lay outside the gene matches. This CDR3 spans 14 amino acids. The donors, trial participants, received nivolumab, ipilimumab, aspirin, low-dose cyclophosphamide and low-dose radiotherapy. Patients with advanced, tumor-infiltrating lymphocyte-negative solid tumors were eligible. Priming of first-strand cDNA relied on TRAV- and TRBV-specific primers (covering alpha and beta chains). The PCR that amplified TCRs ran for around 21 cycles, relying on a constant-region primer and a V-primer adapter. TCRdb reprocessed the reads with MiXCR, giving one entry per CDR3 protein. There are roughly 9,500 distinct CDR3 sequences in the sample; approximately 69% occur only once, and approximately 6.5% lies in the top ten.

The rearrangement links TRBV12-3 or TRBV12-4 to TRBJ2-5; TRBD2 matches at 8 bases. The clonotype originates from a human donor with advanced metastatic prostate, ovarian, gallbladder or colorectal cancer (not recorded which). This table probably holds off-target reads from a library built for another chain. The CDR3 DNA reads TGTGCCAGCACCCCGGGGGGGGGGTACGAGACCCAGTACTTC. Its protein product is CASTPGGGYETQYF.